These 32 T cell receptor beta chains share one sample of origin, sequenced in a study of blood T cells in healthy people across ages. For the second PCR, which ran for about 6 to 11 cycles, a sample-barcoded 5' primer and a J-beta primer mix were used. TCRdb independently ran MiXCR on the 5' RACE reads; one entry per CDR3 protein. The sample gives 550,000 to 750,000 distinct CDR3 sequences, under 25% of which show up once; roughly 3.6% is in the top ten. Sequenced input: blood. The receptors stem from a man aged 65 to 79 in good health.

The V call is TRBV4-1, the J call TRBJ1-4; D gene ambiguous. CDR1 and CDR2 from the germline V gene are MGHRA and YSYEKL. The V end lost 1 base, the J end lost 2 bases, and 11 bases lay between the germline ends. CDR3 size: 16 residues. The CDR3 DNA is TGCGCCAGCAGCCAAGTGGTGGGTGGCACTAATGAAAAACTGTTTTTT. It is translated as CASSQVVGGTNEKLFF.

The chain joins TRBV20-1 to TRBJ1-1, with TRBD1 identical over 8 bases. CDR3 size: 14 residues. Germline V gives CDR1 DFQATT, CDR2 SNEGSKA (reference sequence). Losses at the gene ends were 5 bases for V and 5 bases for J; bases not matched to a gene: 10. The CDR3 nucleotides are TGCAGTGCTTCCAACGGACAGGGAGGGACTGAAGCTTTCTTT. This sequence encodes CSASNGQGGTEAFF.

V is TRBV12-3 or TRBV12-4 and J is TRBJ2-5, with D perhaps given as TRBD1 or TRBD2 (5 bases each). The end of the DNA aligns better with TRBJ2-7, so the J call may be wrong. This CDR3 comprises 14 residues. The DNA for the CDR3 is TGTGCCAGCAGCCTATGGGACGGCTCCTACGAGCAGTACTTC. It yields the protein CASSLWDGSYEQYF.

The V call is TRBV4-3, the J call TRBJ2-2; 7 positions match TRBD2. Germline CDR1 reads LGHNA; CDR2 reads YSLEER. J was trimmed by 3 bases and V by 2 bases; bases with no gene match: 9. CDR3 size: 17 residues. In DNA, the CDR3 is TGCGCCAGCAGCCAATATCCGGATCTAGCGGACACCGGGGAGCTGTTTTTT. Translated, it gives CASSQYPDLADTGELFF.

In nucleotides, the CDR3 is TGCAGTGCTAGAGCCCGGGACAGGTTCGAGGAGCAGTACTTC. Its protein product is CSARARDRFEEQYF. This chain joins TRBV20-1 and TRBJ2-7; 8 bases fit TRBD1. This CDR3 comprises 14 residues. The V segment lost 1 base and the J segment 7 bases; nucleotides outside the gene matches: 9. The V gene's germline CDR1 is DFQATT and CDR2 SNEGSKA (reference sequence).

The CDR3 nucleotides are TGTGCCAGCAGCTGGACGCCGGGACAGGGTGTGGCGACCCAGTACTTC. It is translated as CASSWTPGQGVATQYF. This chain connects TRBV5-5 to TRBJ2-5; TRBD1 agrees at 9 bases. With V trimmed by 3 bases and J by 7 bases, 13 bases remained unmatched. The germline V gene encodes CDR1 SGHKS and CDR2 YYEKEE (reference sequence). The CDR3 is 16 residues long.

This clonotype was counted only a few times. The chain has TRBV29-1 and TRBJ2-1, with a possible D match to TRBD2 (5 bases). Germline V gene data show CDR1 as SQVTM and CDR2 as ANQGSEA. V was trimmed by 1 base and J by 5 bases, leaving 12 bases between them. The CDR3 has 14 residues. The CDR3 DNA reads as TGCAGCGTTGAAGCTGGGGAGTGGGACAATGAGCAGTTCTTC. Its translation is CSVEAGEWDNEQFF.

The table lists this clonotype with a few counts. This chain joins TRBV10-2 and TRBJ1-1; a weak D match, TRBD1 (6 bases). V lost 8 bases and J 4 bases, leaving 20 bases between the germline ends. The CDR3 runs 15 residues. Germline CDR1 and CDR2: WSHSY and SAAADI. CDR3 loop: CASRLRGARSTEAFF. The CDR3 DNA sequence: TGCGCCAGCCGGCTACGGGGGGCGCGTAGCACTGAAGCTTTCTTT.

V gene TRBV10-3 combines with J gene TRBJ2-5; tentatively, D is TRBD2 (5 bases). Trimming cost V 2 bases and J 1 base, with 11 bases left between them. The germline V gene has CDR1 ENHRY and CDR2 SYGVKD. The CDR3 is 15 amino acids. CDR3 region: CAISEPGAGQETQYF. CDR3 DNA: TGTGCCATCAGTGAGCCCGGTGCGGGCCAAGAGACCCAGTACTTC.

The V and J genes are TRBV14 and TRBJ2-3; the D is unclear. The V and J ends lost 3 bases and 9 bases respectively, with 16 bases between them. The germline CDR1 and CDR2 sequences are SGHDN and FVKESK. CDR3 length: 14 amino acids. The CDR3 region is CASSQARPRSTQYF. The CDR3 DNA reads as TGTGCCAGCAGCCAGGCCAGACCGAGATCGACGCAGTATTTT.

Of note for this clonotype: A much more abundant neighbour one base away suggests this may be a read error. The chain uses TRBV5-5 and TRBJ2-5; D is ambiguous. Germline CDR1 and CDR2: SGHKS and YYEKEE (reference sequence). This CDR3 spans 14 amino acids. Between the trimmed V and J ends, which lost 0 bases and 0 bases, there was a span of 6 bases. The CDR3 reads CASSLGPYQETQYF. The CDR3 DNA reads TGTGCCAGCAGCTTGGGACCATACCAAGAGACCCAGTACTTC.

This clonotype was observed a few times. This chain connects TRBV20-1 to TRBJ2-5; D is undetermined. TRBJ2-1 explains the end of the DNA better; the J call may be wrong. CDR3 length: 12 amino acids. CDR1 is DFQATT, CDR2 SNEGSKA, per germline (reference sequence). The CDR3 here is CSARTAVREQFF. The DNA of the CDR3 is TGCAGTGCTAGAACGGCAGTACGTGAGCAGTTCTTC.

In its sample, this clonotype was seen a few times. The rearrangement links TRBV29-1 to TRBJ1-1; D might be TRBD1 (5 bases). Germline loops: CDR1 SQVTM, CDR2 ANQGSEA. Trimming took 7 bases from V and 6 from J, leaving 18 bases between them. The CDR3 runs 13 residues. CDR3 bases: TGCAGCGGGGCATCCAGGGCGTTCGCTGAAGCTTTCTTT. It is translated as CSGASRAFAEAFF.

This chain joins TRBV5-1 and TRBJ2-5; 11 nucleotides align to TRBD2. CDR1 is SGHRS and CDR2 is YFSETQ in the germline V gene. V gave up 0 bases and J gave up 1 base; unmatched junction bases: 8. CDR3 length: 18 amino acids. The chain's CDR3 is CASSLGVTLAGAQETQYF. As DNA, the CDR3 is TGCGCCAGCAGCTTGGGAGTTACACTAGCGGGGGCCCAAGAGACCCAGTACTTC. The variable domain in full, with the rest retrieved from reference TRBV5-1 and TRBJ2-5, is KAGVTQTPRYLIKTRGQQVTLSCSPISGHRSVSWYQQTPGQGLQFLFEYFSETQRNKGNFPGRFSGRQFSNSRSEMNVSTLELGDSALYLCASSLGVTLAGAQETQYFGPGTRLLVL.

This clonotype was recorded a few times. The chain couples TRBV28 to TRBJ2-2; D gene ambiguous. CDR3 length: 12 amino acids. Looked up from germline, CDR1 is MDHEN and CDR2 is SYDVKM. V was trimmed by 6 bases and J by 7 bases, leaving 9 bases between them. CDR3 coding DNA: TGTGCCAGCAGGACCCCTAACGGGGAGCTGTTTTTT. Amino acid sequence: CASRTPNGELFF.

This clonotype was observed at least ten times. The chain carries TRBV14 and TRBJ2-1; D ambiguous. This CDR3 region has 14 residues. Germline assignment: CDR1 SGHDN and CDR2 FVKESK. V was clipped by 1 base and J by 3 bases, with 7 bases between them. For the CDR3, the DNA is TGTGCCAGCAGCCAAGGCGCAGTCTACAATGAGCAGTTCTTC. This encodes CASSQGAVYNEQFF.

The J gene is TRBJ1-6, the V gene TRBV12-3 or TRBV12-4, with 7 bases lining up with TRBD1. With 3 bases clipped from V and 5 bases from J, the junction kept 1 base outside the gene matches. This CDR3 spans 14 amino acids. CDR3 in amino acids: CASSFRGNNSPLHF. The CDR3 coding sequence is TGTGCCAGCAGTTTCAGGGGGAATAATTCACCCCTCCACTTT.

There are a few counts of this clonotype. The J gene is TRBJ1-2, the V gene TRBV28; D uncertain. CDR1 is MDHEN, CDR2 SYDVKM, per germline. CDR3 length: 14 amino acids. V shed 2 bases and J shed 4 bases, with 11 bases lying between them. In nucleotides, the CDR3 is TGTGCCAGCAGTTTAGTTATGACGGGCTATGGCTACACCTTC. It codes for CASSLVMTGYGYTF.

The sample holds a few counts of this clonotype. V usage is TRBV6-1 and J usage is TRBJ2-5; no reliable D call. The J call may not be correct, given that the DNA end is closer to TRBJ2-1. Germline-derived CDR1 and CDR2 are MNHNS and SASEGT. This CDR3 region has 12 residues. CDR3 sequence (DNA): TGTGCCAGCAGTGAAAGCCGGGTGGGGCAGTTCTTC. This sequence encodes CASSESRVGQFF.

The CDR3 DNA is TGTGCCAGCACCTACCCGACAGGGGTCCAGGGAGATACGCAGTATTTT. As protein: CASTYPTGVQGDTQYF. The chain carries TRBV6-6 and TRBJ2-3; 8 positions match TRBD1. CDR1 is MNHNY, CDR2 SVGAGI, per germline (reference sequence). The junction had 14 bases not matched to a gene; V was cut back by 7 bases and J by 5 bases. The length of the CDR3 is 16 residues.

In its sample, this clonotype was seen a few times. This sequence joins TRBV20-1 and TRBJ2-5, with 8 bases fitting TRBD2. The J call may not be correct, given that the DNA end is closer to TRBJ2-1. CDR1 is DFQATT, CDR2 SNEGSKA, per germline (reference sequence). The CDR3 runs 15 residues. CDR3 in amino acids: CSARSPGGPSNEQFF. The CDR3 DNA is TGCAGTGCTAGATCTCCGGGAGGGCCCTCAAATGAGCAGTTCTTC.

This chain joins TRBV6-2 or TRBV6-3 and TRBJ2-4; no definite D call. The CDR3 totals 16 residues. CDR1 is MNHEY, CDR2 SVGEGT, per germline. V was cut by 0 bases and J by 7 bases, with 16 bases left in between. The CDR3 loop is CASSYSKARVGNIQYF. Here the CDR3 DNA reads TGTGCCAGCAGTTACTCGAAAGCACGGGTAGGGAACATTCAGTACTTC.

CDR3 in amino acids: CASSPGPTPGGYTF. CDR3 in DNA: TGTGCCAGCAGTCCGGGACCGACTCCTGGTGGCTACACCTTC. The V call is TRBV2, the J call TRBJ1-2, with D maybe TRBD1 (5 bases). Germline V gives CDR1 SNHLY, CDR2 FYNNEI. The CDR3 consists of 14 residues. Trimming cost V 5 bases and J 7 bases, with 17 bases left between them.

This chain links TRBV29-1 with TRBJ1-1, with D uncertain. The CDR3 is 10 amino acids. The V end was cut by 7 bases, the J end by 0 bases, with 3 bases between. The germline gives CDR1 SQVTM, CDR2 ANQGSEA. The CDR3 region is CSGMNTEAFF. The CDR3 DNA reads TGCAGCGGTATGAACACTGAAGCTTTCTTT.

This clonotype has more than one count but fewer than ten. V is TRBV7-3 and J is TRBJ1-1; D is ambiguous. Looked up from germline, CDR1 is SGHTA and CDR2 is FQGTGA. The CDR3 runs to 13 residues. V dropped 3 bases and J dropped 5 bases, with 10 bases sitting between them. CDR3 loop: CASSFDIFTEAFF. The CDR3 nucleotides read TGTGCCAGCAGCTTTGACATTTTTACTGAAGCTTTCTTT.

This clonotype came up a few times. The J gene is TRBJ1-4, the V gene TRBV6-1, with D possibly matching TRBD1 (6 bases). The CDR3 length is 15 residues. With 6 bases removed from V and 0 bases from J, the gap between germline ends came to 11 bases. Germline V gene lookup returns CDR1 MNHNS and CDR2 SASEGT. The CDR3 loop reads CASREQGPTNEKLFF. CDR3 coding DNA: TGTGCCAGCAGGGAACAGGGCCCAACTAATGAAAAACTGTTTTTT.

The CDR3 protein is CASSGLAANPNTGELFF. The CDR3 nucleotides read TGTGCCAGCAGTGGACTAGCGGCTAATCCGAACACCGGGGAGCTGTTTTTT. The chain is built from TRBV2 and TRBJ2-2, with 9 bases identical to TRBD2. J was trimmed by 0 bases and V by 4 bases; bases with no gene match: 6. CDR1 is SNHLY, CDR2 FYNNEI, per germline. This CDR3 region has 17 residues.

The table lists this clonotype with a few counts. V and J are TRBV7-2 and TRBJ2-3; 7 bases match TRBD1. This CDR3 is built from 14 residues. Germline V lookup: CDR1 SGHTA, CDR2 FQGNSA. Trimming removed 8 bases from V and 5 bases from J; junction bases left unmatched: 10. CDR3: CASALTGDVDTQYF. The DNA for the CDR3 is TGTGCCAGCGCGTTAACAGGGGACGTAGATACGCAGTATTTT. Full variable domain (remainder filled in from reference TRBV7-2 and TRBJ2-3): GAGVSQSPSNKVTEKGKDVELRCDPISGHTALYWYRQSLGQGLEFLIYFQGNSAPDKSGLPSDRFSAERTGGSVSTLTIQRTQQEDSAVYLCASALTGDVDTQYFGPGTRLTVL.

This clonotype turned up a few times. The CDR3 loop is CASSLTGRYSAEQYF. CDR3 in DNA: TGTGCCAGCAGCCTTACCGGGAGATATAGTGCAGAGCAGTACTTC. This chain links TRBV7-2 with TRBJ2-5; the D gene is possibly TRBD2 (6 bases). Germline-derived CDR1 and CDR2 are SGHTA and FQGNSA. Trimming left V 5 bases short and J 11 bases short, with 24 bases between. The CDR3 runs to 15 residues. The full variable domain, completed using reference TRBV7-2 and TRBJ2-5, is GAGVSQSPSNKVTEKGKDVELRCDPISGHTALYWYRQSLGQGLEFLIYFQGNSAPDKSGLPSDRFSAERTGGSVSTLTIQRTQQEDSAVYLCASSLTGRYSAEQYFGPGTRLLVL.

The table lists this clonotype with a few counts. This chain connects TRBV29-1 to TRBJ1-1; D is undetermined. Germline V CDR1 and CDR2: SQVTM, ANQGSEA. The CDR3 runs to 14 residues. The V end was cut by 7 bases, the J end by 3 bases, with 18 bases between. The CDR3 protein is CSAPTSVYDTEAFF. The CDR3 nucleotides read TGCAGCGCCCCTACCTCGGTTTATGACACTGAAGCTTTCTTT.

This clonotype was observed a handful of times. The V and J genes are TRBV2 and TRBJ2-5; 8 nucleotides line up with TRBD1. TRBJ2-7 matches the DNA end more closely, so the J call is doubtful. The germline gives CDR1 SNHLY, CDR2 FYNNEI. This CDR3 region has 15 residues. The CDR3 reads CASSEGDRFVYEQYF. The DNA of the CDR3 is TGTGCCAGCAGTGAGGGGGACAGGTTTGTTTACGAGCAGTACTTC.

This clonotype has only a few counts. CDR3: CASAIRSSGFYEQYF. CDR3 coding DNA: TGCGCCAGCGCCATCCGGTCTAGCGGATTTTACGAGCAGTACTTC. V usage is TRBV5-1 and J usage is TRBJ2-7; 7 nucleotides align to TRBD2. Germline CDR1 SGHRS, CDR2 YFSETQ. The trim removed 7 bases at V and 4 bases at J, leaving 14 bases unmatched. The CDR3 extends over 15 amino acids.